This TCR beta chain came from a study of T cell repertoires in cytomegalovirus infection. Study in general: The public TCR beta signatures pointed to both CMV infection and matching HLA type. Study results and limitations: Predominance within the ex vivo response was attributable to HLA-C-restricted CMV-specific TCR beta clonotypes. Individuals carrying CMV plus the relevant HLA were identified by cumulative frequency of public TCR beta families.

One entry per CDR3 protein, called by TCRdb with MiXCR from the reads. This sample has 40,000 to 55,000 distinct CDR3 sequences, with about a fifth found just once. CDR3 length equals 14 residues. Germline V gene data show CDR1 as SGHVS and CDR2 as FQNEAQ. Deletions cut 1 base from V and 7 bases from J, with 11 bases between. In its sample, this clonotype was seen a few times. Its antigen is undetermined. Specimen: CD8+ T cells from cultured PBMCs, collected from culture after CMV antigen stimulation. This TCR derives from a human donor in good health (CMV status not recorded). Some clones in this sample may be carry-over from other donors' samples. The chain has TRBV7-8 and TRBJ2-1, with no clear D. The CDR3 loop reads CASSLVPYPNEQFF. For the CDR3, the DNA is TGTGCCAGCAGCTTAGTTCCCTATCCGAATGAGCAGTTCTTC.